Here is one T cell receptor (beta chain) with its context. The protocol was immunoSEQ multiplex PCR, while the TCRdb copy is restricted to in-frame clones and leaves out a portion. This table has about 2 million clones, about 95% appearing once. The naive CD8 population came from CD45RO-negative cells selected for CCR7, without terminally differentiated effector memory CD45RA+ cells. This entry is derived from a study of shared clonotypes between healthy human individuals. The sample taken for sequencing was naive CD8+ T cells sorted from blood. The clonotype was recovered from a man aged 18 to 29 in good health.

Here the CDR3 reads CASSELGTENTGELFF. The DNA for the CDR3 is TGTGCCAGCAGTGAATTAGGGACAGAGAACACCGGGGAGCTGTTTTTT. The rearrangement uses TRBV25-1 and TRBJ2-2, with TRBD1 matching over 7 bases. V was clipped by 1 base and J by 1 base; unmatched bases: 3. This CDR3 comprises 16 residues. Germline V CDR1 and CDR2: MGHDK, SYGVNS.